This T cell receptor beta chain stems from a study of blood T cells in healthy people across ages. Study-level findings and limits: A strong correlation was seen between TCR beta diversity and naive T cell percentage.

The authors ran a second PCR of roughly 6 to 12 cycles using a sample-barcoded 5' primer and a J-beta primer mix. Every sample gave at least 3 million paired-end reads containing CDR3. TCRdb re-called the 5' RACE reads through MiXCR, storing one row per CDR3 protein. This sample has roughly 930,000 distinct CDR3 sequences, with roughly 48% found just once. V was pared by 7 bases and J by 4 bases, with 14 bases between. The CDR3 runs to 14 residues. On this clonotype itself: Its antigen is not known.

V usage is TRBV12-3 or TRBV12-4 and J usage is TRBJ2-1; D is possibly TRBD2 (7 bases). Sequencing used blood. The source of this sequence is a man in his thirties or forties in good health. CDR3 sequence: CASTQRDMYNEQFF. The CDR3 nucleotides read TGTGCCAGCACTCAGCGGGACATGTACAATGAGCAGTTCTTC.